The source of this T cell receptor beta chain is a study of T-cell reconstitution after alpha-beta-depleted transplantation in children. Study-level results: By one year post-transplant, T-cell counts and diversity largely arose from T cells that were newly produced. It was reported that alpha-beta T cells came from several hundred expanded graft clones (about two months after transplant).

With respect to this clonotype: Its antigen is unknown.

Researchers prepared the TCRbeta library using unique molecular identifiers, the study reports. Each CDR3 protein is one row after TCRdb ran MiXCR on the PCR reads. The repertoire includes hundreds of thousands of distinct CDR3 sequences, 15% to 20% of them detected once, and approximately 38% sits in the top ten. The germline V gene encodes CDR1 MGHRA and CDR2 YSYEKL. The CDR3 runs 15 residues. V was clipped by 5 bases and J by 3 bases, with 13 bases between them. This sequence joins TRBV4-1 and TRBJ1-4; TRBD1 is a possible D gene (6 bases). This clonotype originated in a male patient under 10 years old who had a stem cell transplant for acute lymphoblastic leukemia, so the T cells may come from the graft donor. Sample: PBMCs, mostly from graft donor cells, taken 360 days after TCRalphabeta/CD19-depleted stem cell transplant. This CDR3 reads CASSAGQSPNEKLFF. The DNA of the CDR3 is TGCGCCAGCAGCGCAGGACAGTCACCTAATGAAAAACTGTTTTTT.